This record concerns one T cell receptor beta chain sequence. Stimulators, around 200,000 irradiated and violet-dye-labeled cells, were plated with around 200,000 CFSE-labeled responder cells. Sorted cells were CFSE-low CD3+CD4+ or CD3+CD8+ proliferating responders. This entry comes from a study of graft-versus-host responses after intestinal transplantation. As for the study in general: Anti-thymocyte globulin induction, then tacrolimus and steroids for around 3 years, went to all recipients. General observations from the study: The study found high graft-versus-host to host-versus-graft clonal ratios in allografts of patients with graft-donor T cell macrochimerism.

Generated by immunoSEQ multiplex PCR, the TCRdb table keeps only in-frame clones and is missing some. The sample contains approximately 11,000 clones, about 33% of which appear only once. The clonotype originates from a human patient who was an organ donor for intestinal transplantation. The sample in question was alloreactive CD4+ T cells from a mixed lymphocyte reaction culture, obtained before transplantation. Stated subset: CFSE-low proliferating T cells sorted from roughly 6-day pre-transplant mixed lymphocyte reaction (GvH or HvG direction).

The CDR3 DNA follows: TGTGCCAGCTCACCCCCGGGACTAGCGGGAGACAATGAGCAGTTCTTC. Translation gives CASSPPGLAGDNEQFF. The J gene is TRBJ2-1, the V gene TRBV18, with 14 bases lining up with TRBD2. V shed 3 bases, J shed 5 bases, and the junction held 3 bases outside the gene matches. This CDR3 comprises 16 residues. Germline values: CDR1 KGHSH, CDR2 LQKENI.